This T cell receptor (beta chain) comes out of a study of blood T cell repertoires in COVID-19. Study background: Acute and convalescent COVID-19 specimens originated in the United States, Italy and Spain. Sample material is recorded as cDNA or gDNA derived from T cells, B-cell-depleted T cells, or PBMCs.

The CDR3 consists of 17 residues. Germline V lookup: CDR1 KGHSH, CDR2 LQKENI. Trimming removed 1 base from V and 1 base from J, with 13 bases in between. Assay: immunoSEQ multiplex PCR; the TCRdb copy retains only in-frame clones and omits some. The sample consists of 150,000 or so clones, 75% to 90% of them appearing once. Allocation to cohorts depended on clinical history reported by the participants. This receptor was obtained from a woman in her thirties or forties who had been exposed to COVID-19. The gene calls are TRBV18 and TRBJ1-4; TRBD1 might be the D (6 bases). The sequenced sample was PBMCs or T cells enriched from blood (not recorded which). Here the CDR3 reads CASSPRPQGQTNEKLFF. The CDR3 DNA follows: TGTGCCAGCTCACCACGTCCCCAGGGACAAACTAATGAAAAACTGTTTTTT.